This T cell receptor beta chain was sequenced for a study of cytomegalovirus exposure and HLA in healthy donors. Study information: Later analysis reported that the roughly 120 validation repertoires shared the platform of the roughly 630 first-cohort repertoires.

Regarding this clone: Antigen unknown.

Trimming removed 6 bases at V and 7 bases at J, with 9 bases between. CDR3 length: 10 amino acids. The germline CDR1 and CDR2 sequences are DFQATT and SNEGSKA (reference sequence). The table came from immunoSEQ multiplex PCR; TCRdb's copy has only in-frame clones and leaves some out. Of 55,000 to 75,000 clones in the sample, 95% were seen once. Findings of the study overall: Most sequenced TCRs were rare (though some public TCRs occurred in many donors). The study recorded around 160 TCR beta chains that were cytomegalovirus-associated. The authors confirmed in vitro that a few CMV-associated chains were specific for CMV antigens.

The clonotype originates from a young woman in good health and CMV-seropositive. V usage is TRBV20-1 and J usage is TRBJ1-2; no firm D call. The specimen was PBMCs. CDR3 amino acids: CSAGEGGYTF. The CDR3 DNA is TGCAGTGCCGGGGAGGGTGGCTACACCTTC.